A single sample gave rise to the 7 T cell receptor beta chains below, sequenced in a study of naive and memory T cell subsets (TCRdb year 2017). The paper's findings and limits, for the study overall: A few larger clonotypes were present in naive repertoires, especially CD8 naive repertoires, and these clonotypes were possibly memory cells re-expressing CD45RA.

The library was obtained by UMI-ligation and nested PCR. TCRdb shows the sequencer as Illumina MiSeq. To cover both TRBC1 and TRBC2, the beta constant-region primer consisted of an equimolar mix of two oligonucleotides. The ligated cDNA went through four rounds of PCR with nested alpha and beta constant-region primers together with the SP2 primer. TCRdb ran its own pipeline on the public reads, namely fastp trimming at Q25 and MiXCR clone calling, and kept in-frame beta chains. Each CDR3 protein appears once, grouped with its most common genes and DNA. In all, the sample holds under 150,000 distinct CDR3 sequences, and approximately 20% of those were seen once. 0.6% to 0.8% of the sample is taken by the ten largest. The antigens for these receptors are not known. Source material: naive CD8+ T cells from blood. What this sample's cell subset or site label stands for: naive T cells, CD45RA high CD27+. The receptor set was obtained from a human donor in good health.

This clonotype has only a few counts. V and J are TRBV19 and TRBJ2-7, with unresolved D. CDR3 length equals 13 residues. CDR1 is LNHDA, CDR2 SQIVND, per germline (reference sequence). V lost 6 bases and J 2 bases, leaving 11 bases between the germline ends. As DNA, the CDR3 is TGTGCCAGTAGCCCCCCAAATACCTACGAGCAGTACTTC. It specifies CASSPPNTYEQYF.

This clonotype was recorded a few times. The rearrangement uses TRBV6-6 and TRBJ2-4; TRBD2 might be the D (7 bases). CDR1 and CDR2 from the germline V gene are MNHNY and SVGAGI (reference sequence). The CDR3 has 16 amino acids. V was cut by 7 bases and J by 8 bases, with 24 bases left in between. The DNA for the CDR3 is TGTGCCAGCATCAGACCGGAGGGGGGGGACTGGTACATTCAGTACTTC. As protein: CASIRPEGGDWYIQYF.

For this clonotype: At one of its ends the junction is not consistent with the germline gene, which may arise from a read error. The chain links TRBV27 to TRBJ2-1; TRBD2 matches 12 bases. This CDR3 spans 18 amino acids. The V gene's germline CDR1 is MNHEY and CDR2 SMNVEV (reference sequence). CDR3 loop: CASTLGLAGGGSCNEQFF. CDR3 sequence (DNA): TGTGCCAGCACCCTGGGTCTAGCGGGAGGGGGCTCCTGCAATGAGCAGTTCTTC.

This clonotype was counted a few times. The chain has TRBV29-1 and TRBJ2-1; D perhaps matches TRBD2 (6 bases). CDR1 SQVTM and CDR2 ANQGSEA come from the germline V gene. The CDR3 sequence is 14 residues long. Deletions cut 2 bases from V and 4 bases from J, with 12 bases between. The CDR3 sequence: CSVEPGEVYNEQFF. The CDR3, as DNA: TGCAGCGTTGAACCGGGAGAGGTTTACAATGAGCAGTTCTTC.

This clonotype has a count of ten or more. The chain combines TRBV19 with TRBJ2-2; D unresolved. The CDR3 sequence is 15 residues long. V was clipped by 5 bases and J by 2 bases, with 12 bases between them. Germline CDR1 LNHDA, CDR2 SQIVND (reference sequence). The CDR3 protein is CASSFYMGNTGELFF. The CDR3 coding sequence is TGTGCCAGTAGTTTTTACATGGGAAACACCGGGGAGCTGTTTTTT.

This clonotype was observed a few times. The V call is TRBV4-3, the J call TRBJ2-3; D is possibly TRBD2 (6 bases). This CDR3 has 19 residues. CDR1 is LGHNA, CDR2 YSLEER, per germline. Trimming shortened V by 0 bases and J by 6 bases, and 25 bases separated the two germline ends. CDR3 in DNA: TGCGCCAGCAGCCAAGATTCGGAACCGGCTAGCGAGAGTTGGGATACGCAGTATTTT. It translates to CASSQDSEPASESWDTQYF.

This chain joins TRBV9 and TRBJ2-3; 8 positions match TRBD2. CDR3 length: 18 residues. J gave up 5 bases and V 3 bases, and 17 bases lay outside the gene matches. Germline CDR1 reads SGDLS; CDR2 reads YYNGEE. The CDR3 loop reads CASSEERVVAGLGDTQYF. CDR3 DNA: TGTGCCAGCAGCGAAGAGAGGGTGGTAGCGGGACTAGGAGATACGCAGTATTTT.